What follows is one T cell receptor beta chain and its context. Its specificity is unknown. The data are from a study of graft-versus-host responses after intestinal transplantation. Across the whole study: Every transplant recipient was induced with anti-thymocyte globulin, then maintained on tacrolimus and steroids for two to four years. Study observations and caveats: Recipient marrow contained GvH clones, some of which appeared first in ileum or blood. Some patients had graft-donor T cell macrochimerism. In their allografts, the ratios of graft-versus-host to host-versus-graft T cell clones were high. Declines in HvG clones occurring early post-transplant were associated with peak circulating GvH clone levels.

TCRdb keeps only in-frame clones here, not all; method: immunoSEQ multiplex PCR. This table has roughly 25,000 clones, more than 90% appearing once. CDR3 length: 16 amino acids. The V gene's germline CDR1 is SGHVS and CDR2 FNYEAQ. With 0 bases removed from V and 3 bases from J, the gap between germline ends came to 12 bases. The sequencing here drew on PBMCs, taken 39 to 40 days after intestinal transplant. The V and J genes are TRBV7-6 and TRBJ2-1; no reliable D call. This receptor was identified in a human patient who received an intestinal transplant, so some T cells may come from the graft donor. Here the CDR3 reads CASSLAPGRGYNEQFF. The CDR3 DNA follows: TGTGCCAGCAGCTTAGCGCCAGGAAGAGGCTACAATGAGCAGTTCTTC.